Listed below are T cell receptor beta chains from one sample, sequenced in a study of CD8 T cells in ankylosing spondylitis. TCRdb analysed the 5' RACE reads with MiXCR anew, one entry per CDR3 protein. The sample contains around 890,000 distinct CDR3 sequences, 12% of which appear only once. The sequencing input was blood, either unsorted or a sorted T cell fraction (not recorded which). These receptors were collected from a male donor with ankylosing spondylitis. CDR3s include the opening cysteine and the closing phenylalanine or tryptophan. Each record gives: clone size, CDR3 length, V gene, D gene, J gene, CDR3 DNA, CDR3 protein. D genes are given only for firm matches. Not all rows give a size; the values are once, few, many and, for expanded clones, a class.

abundance: -
len: 12
v_gene: TRBV20-1
d_gene: -
j_gene: TRBJ2-7
CDR3nt: TGCAGTGCCCAAAGACAGGCCTACGAGCAGTACTTC
CDR3aa: CSAQRQAYEQYF

abundance: many
len: 13
v_gene: TRBV20-1
d_gene: TRBD1
j_gene: TRBJ1-5
CDR3nt: TGCAGTGCTAGAGGGGACAGGGATGAGCCCCAGCATTTT
CDR3aa: CSARGDRDEPQHF

abundance: many
len: 12
v_gene: TRBV6-5
d_gene: -
j_gene: TRBJ1-2
CDR3nt: TGTGCCAGCAGCCCGGCCAGCGGGGGCTACACCTTC
CDR3aa: CASSPASGGYTF

abundance: -
len: 11
v_gene: TRBV30
d_gene: -
j_gene: TRBJ1-2
CDR3nt: TGTGCCTGGAGTGTTGACGGTGGCTACACCTTC
CDR3aa: CAWSVDGGYTF

abundance: -
len: 14
v_gene: TRBV6-2/TRBV6-3
d_gene: -
j_gene: TRBJ1-5
CDR3nt: TGTGCCAGCAGCCGATACCGGGGCAGACAGCCCCAGCATTTT
CDR3aa: CASSRYRGRQPQHF

abundance: few
len: 19
v_gene: TRBV4-1
d_gene: -
j_gene: TRBJ2-3
CDR3nt: TGCGCCAGCAGCCAAGATCGGGGGATGGAGAGGCTTAGCACAGATACGCAGTATTTT
CDR3aa: CASSQDRGMERLSTDTQYF

abundance: few
len: 17
v_gene: TRBV5-6
d_gene: TRBD2
j_gene: TRBJ2-3
CDR3nt: TGTGCCAGCAGCTCTCTCTGGACTAGCGGGCGGAAAGATACGCAGTATTTT
CDR3aa: CASSSLWTSGRKDTQYF

abundance: -
len: 13
v_gene: TRBV5-1
d_gene: -
j_gene: TRBJ1-1
CDR3nt: TGCGCCAGCAGCTTGCTGGGGGCAACTGAAGCTTTCTTT
CDR3aa: CASSLLGATEAFF

abundance: few
len: 15
v_gene: TRBV5-1
d_gene: -
j_gene: TRBJ1-5
CDR3nt: TGCGCCAGCAGCTTCCAGACAGGTGGGGTGTGGCCCCAGCATTTT
CDR3aa: CASSFQTGGVWPQHF

abundance: -
len: 15
v_gene: TRBV5-1
d_gene: TRBD2
j_gene: TRBJ2-3
CDR3nt: TGCGCCAGCAGCTTGGATACGCGGGAGGGCGGTACGCAGTATTTT
CDR3aa: CASSLDTREGGTQYF

abundance: -
len: 14
v_gene: TRBV9
d_gene: -
j_gene: TRBJ1-4
CDR3nt: TGTGCCAGCAGCCCATGGGAGCCTAGTGAAAAACTGTTTTTT
CDR3aa: CASSPWEPSEKLFF